Presented here are 3 T cell receptor beta chains from one specimen sequenced in a study of blood T cells in healthy people across ages. Then a second PCR, running about 6 to 11 cycles, was carried out with a sample-barcoded 5' primer and a J-beta primer mix. One entry per CDR3 protein results from TCRdb running MiXCR on the 5' RACE reads. The sample includes approximately 670,000 distinct CDR3 sequences, roughly 41% seen only once; the top ten take around 30%. Material: blood. The receptors come from a man of 80 years or more in good health.

Concerning this clonotype: One end of the junction varies from germline; a read error may be responsible. The chain recombines TRBV18 with TRBJ2-7; TRBD2 might be the D (6 bases). Germline CDR1 is KGHSH and CDR2 is LQKENI. This CDR3 spans 12 amino acids. For the CDR3, the DNA is TGTGCCAGTTCACCACGGGAGTACGAGCAGTACTTC. It is translated as CASSPREYEQYF.

This clonotype was found many times. J is TRBJ1-1 and V is TRBV2; D ambiguous. Trimming removed 5 bases at V and 0 bases at J, with 7 bases between. CDR1 is SNHLY, CDR2 FYNNEI, per germline. The CDR3 covers 13 residues. Here the CDR3 reads CASSYKMNTEAFF. DNA of the CDR3: TGTGCCAGCAGTTATAAGATGAACACTGAAGCTTTCTTT.

This clonotype was counted between two and nine times. The chain uses TRBV20-1 and TRBJ2-6; no firm D call. V was clipped by 6 bases and J by 0 bases, with 12 bases between them. The CDR3 is 15 amino acids. CDR1 DFQATT and CDR2 SNEGSKA come from the germline V gene (reference sequence). For the CDR3, the DNA is TGCAGTGCCCAGGCGTGGGGCTCTGGGGCCAACGTCCTGACTTTC. Translating it yields CSAQAWGSGANVLTF.